Listed below are T cell receptor beta chains from one sample, sequenced in a study of shared clonotypes between healthy human individuals. Sequencing was performed with immunoSEQ multiplex PCR; in TCRdb, only in-frame clones are kept and a portion is missing. The sample consists of nearly 2 million clones, about 94% of them appearing once. Sequencing was performed on naive CD8+ T cells sorted from blood. The receptors were gathered from a young man in good health. Both conserved end residues are trimmed from each CDR3. The order of the fields is clone size, J gene, V gene, CDR3 protein. Clone sizes are given selectively: once, few, many, or a class where the clone is expanded.

abundance: .
j_gene: TRBJ1-1
v_gene: TRBV6-6
CDR3aa: ASRDSNTEAF

abundance: .
j_gene: TRBJ1-1
v_gene: TRBV6-6
CDR3aa: ASSWGEGNTEAF

abundance: few
j_gene: TRBJ1-2
v_gene: TRBV5-4
CDR3aa: ASATGDGYT

abundance: .
j_gene: TRBJ2-7
v_gene: TRBV7-2
CDR3aa: ASSFTTGYEQY

abundance: .
j_gene: TRBJ1-2
v_gene: TRBV30
CDR3aa: AWSRAWADGYT

abundance: .
j_gene: TRBJ2-7
v_gene: TRBV6-5
CDR3aa: ASTEASGGYEQY

abundance: once
j_gene: TRBJ2-7
v_gene: TRBV29-1
CDR3aa: SVGAGQSYEQY

abundance: .
j_gene: TRBJ1-1
v_gene: TRBV10-3
CDR3aa: AISEPDRSREAF

abundance: .
j_gene: TRBJ1-5
v_gene: TRBV6-5
CDR3aa: ASSSGEYYNQPQH

abundance: .
j_gene: TRBJ2-1
v_gene: TRBV28
CDR3aa: ASRALAGGRDEQF

abundance: .
j_gene: TRBJ1-1
v_gene: TRBV4-1
CDR3aa: ASSQEARDPLAF

abundance: .
j_gene: TRBJ2-7
v_gene: TRBV29-1
CDR3aa: SVSPGGTGYEQY

abundance: .
j_gene: TRBJ2-3
v_gene: TRBV5-4
CDR3aa: ASSLGQGLTDTQY

abundance: .
j_gene: TRBJ2-7
v_gene: TRBV7-9
CDR3aa: ASSLGRLSDYEQY

abundance: .
j_gene: TRBJ1-4
v_gene: TRBV7-2
CDR3aa: ASSSTGGVEKLF

abundance: .
j_gene: TRBJ2-7
v_gene: TRBV27
CDR3aa: ASSQAGTGAYEQY

abundance: .
j_gene: TRBJ1-2
v_gene: TRBV7-6
CDR3aa: ASSLEGNYGYT